Listed below are T cell receptor beta chains from one sample, sequenced in a study of T-cell reconstitution after alpha-beta-depleted transplantation in children. TCRdb itself ran the PCR reads through MiXCR, one entry per CDR3 protein. The sample yields about 110,000 distinct CDR3 sequences, 5.5% to 6.5% seen once. Sequenced material: PBMCs, mostly from graft donor cells, taken 360 days after TCRalphabeta/CD19-depleted stem cell transplant. The receptors stem from a male patient aged 2-15 years who had a stem cell transplant for acute lymphoblastic leukemia, so the T cells may come from the graft donor. CDR3s include the opening cysteine and the closing phenylalanine or tryptophan.

v_gene	j_gene	CDR3aa
TRBV4-3	TRBJ2-5	CASSRDREGQETQYF
TRBV9	TRBJ1-2	CASSEGGAYGYTF
TRBV29-1	TRBJ2-5	CSVLQETQYF
TRBV13	TRBJ2-2	CASRSGGTGELFF
TRBV24-1	TRBJ2-2	CATSDLTDIQNTGELFF
TRBV6-5	TRBJ1-4	CASSYSGTGYEKLFF
TRBV9	TRBJ2-7	CASSVAAGNYEQYF
TRBV9	TRBJ2-4	CASNSGTGKNIQYF
TRBV7-2	TRBJ2-4	CASSQQGGAKNIQYF
TRBV7-6	TRBJ2-5	CASSLSWTREQETQYF
TRBV29-1	TRBJ2-2	CSVEGGLAGLDGELFF
TRBV7-8	TRBJ2-5	CASSLMAVETQYF
TRBV27	TRBJ2-7	CASSSRGSGTYEQYF
TRBV4-3	TRBJ2-1	CASSQDRWASGGVLSNEQFF
TRBV7-2	TRBJ2-7	CASSSRAGVFSYEQYF
TRBV4-2	TRBJ2-2	CASSQDLVWDFSGGELFF
TRBV7-9	TRBJ2-5	CASSLASGVETQYF
TRBV11-1	TRBJ1-1	CASRINRDRAEAFF
TRBV5-1	TRBJ2-1	CASSYPGGHNEQFF
TRBV6-2/TRBV6-3	TRBJ2-2	CASKTPHYTGELFF
TRBV21-1	TRBJ2-5	CASSNLRTGWETQYF
TRBV7-9	TRBJ2-1	CASSPRRGGYNEQFF
TRBV24-1	TRBJ2-5	CATSDNQLAGDRKTQYF
TRBV5-1	TRBJ1-2	CASSSDRRGYTF
TRBV12-3/TRBV12-4	TRBJ2-5	CASSGLAGEETQYF
TRBV7-8	TRBJ2-3	CASSSWSSDGEPSTDTQYF
TRBV12-3/TRBV12-4	TRBJ2-7	CASSPAGPYEQYF
TRBV25-1	TRBJ1-2	CASSENGDRGRNYGYTF
TRBV10-3	TRBJ2-1	CATPGRHNEQFF
TRBV11-2	TRBJ2-3	CASSWDFTDTQYF
TRBV10-3	TRBJ2-2	CAISEIGKTGELFF
TRBV7-9	TRBJ1-2	CASSSETGTWNYGYTF
TRBV7-9	TRBJ2-1	CASSSRIIWNEQFF
TRBV7-9	TRBJ2-7	CASRGSGIGGEQYF
TRBV3-1	TRBJ1-5	CASSPTSGNQPQHF
TRBV29-1	TRBJ2-7	CSVEAGTSGRVEQYF
TRBV4-3	TRBJ2-2	CASSQLGTPTGELFF
TRBV4-3	TRBJ2-7	CASSQGVQGKQYF
TRBV7-2	TRBJ2-5	CASSLGRTKGVETQYF
TRBV6-5	TRBJ2-2	CASSYLGGGLNTGELFF
TRBV4-1	TRBJ2-3	CASSQEGGKGDTQYF
TRBV29-1	TRBJ2-7	CSVLGLLLSYEQYF